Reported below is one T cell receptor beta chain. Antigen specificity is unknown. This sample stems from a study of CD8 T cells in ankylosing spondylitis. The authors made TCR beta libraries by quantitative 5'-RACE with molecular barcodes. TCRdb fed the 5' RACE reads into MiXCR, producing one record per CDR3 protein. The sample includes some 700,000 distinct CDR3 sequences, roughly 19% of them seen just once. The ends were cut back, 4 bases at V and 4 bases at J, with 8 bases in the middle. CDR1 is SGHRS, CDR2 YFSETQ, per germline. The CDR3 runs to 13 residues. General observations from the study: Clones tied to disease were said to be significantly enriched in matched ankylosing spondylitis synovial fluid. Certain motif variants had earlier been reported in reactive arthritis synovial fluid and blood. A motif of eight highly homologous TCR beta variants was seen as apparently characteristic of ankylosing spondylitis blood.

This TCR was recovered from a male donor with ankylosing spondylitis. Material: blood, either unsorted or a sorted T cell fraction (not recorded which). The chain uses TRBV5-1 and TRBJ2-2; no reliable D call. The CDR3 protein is CASSTQATGELFF. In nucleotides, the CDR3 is TGCGCCAGCAGCACACAAGCCACCGGGGAGCTGTTTTTT.